This T cell receptor (beta chain) was sequenced in a study of T cell changes during pregnancy in multiple sclerosis. Generated by immunoSEQ multiplex PCR, the TCRdb table keeps only in-frame clones and is missing some. The sample has 30,000 to 45,000 clones; around nine tenths are singletons. The germline gives CDR1 MNHEY, CDR2 SMNVEV (reference sequence). V was shortened by 6 bases and J by 7 bases, with 10 bases between the two germline ends. CDR3 size: 12 residues. The V and J genes are TRBV27 and TRBJ2-1; D is undetermined. Sequencing was performed on CD8+ T cells from peripheral blood mononuclear cells, taken before pregnancy. The TCR was taken from a female donor with multiple sclerosis, enrolled in a pregnancy study. The CDR3 nucleotides are TGTGCCAGCAGGATAACGGGTAATGAGCAGTTCTTC. Its protein is CASRITGNEQFF.